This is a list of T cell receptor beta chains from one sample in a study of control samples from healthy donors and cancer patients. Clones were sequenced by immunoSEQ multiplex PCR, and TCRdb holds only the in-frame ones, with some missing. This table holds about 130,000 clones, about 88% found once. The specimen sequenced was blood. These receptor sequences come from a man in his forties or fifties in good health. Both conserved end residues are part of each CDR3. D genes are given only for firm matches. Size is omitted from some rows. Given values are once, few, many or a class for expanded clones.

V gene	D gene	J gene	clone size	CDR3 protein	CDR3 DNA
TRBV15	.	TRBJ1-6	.	CATSAGNSYNSPLHF	TGTGCCACCAGCGCCGGGAACTCCTATAATTCACCCCTCCACTTT
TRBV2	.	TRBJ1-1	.	CASVSVNTEAFF	TGTGCCAGCGTTTCAGTAAACACTGAAGCTTTCTTT
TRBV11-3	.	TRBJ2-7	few	CASSLFSYEQYF	TGTGCCAGCAGCTTATTCTCCTACGAGCAGTACTTC
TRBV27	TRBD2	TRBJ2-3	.	CASSRGLAGGPRTQYF	TGTGCCAGCAGCCGAGGACTAGCGGGGGGGCCTAGGACGCAGTATTTT
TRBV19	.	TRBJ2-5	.	CASSMSTSSHGTQYF	TGTGCCAGTAGTATGTCGACTAGTTCTCACGGGACCCAGTACTTC
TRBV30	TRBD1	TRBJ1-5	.	CAWIRGGVQPQHF	TGTGCCTGGATCAGGGGGGGAGTTCAGCCCCAGCATTTT
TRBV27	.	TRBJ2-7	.	CASSLSRQGFDEQYF	TGTGCCAGCAGTTTATCTAGGCAGGGCTTCGACGAGCAGTACTTC
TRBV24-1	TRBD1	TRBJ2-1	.	CATSDLGWAGGNEQFF	TGTGCCACCAGTGATTTAGGTTGGGCAGGGGGCAATGAGCAGTTCTTC
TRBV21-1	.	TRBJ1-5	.	CASSGPGQGARNGNQPQHF	TGTGCCAGCAGCGGCCCCGGACAGGGGGCGCGAAACGGCAATCAGCCCCAGCATTTT
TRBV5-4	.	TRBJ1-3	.	CASSLGRADTIYF	TGTGCCAGCAGCTTGGGCAGAGCGGACACCATATATTTT
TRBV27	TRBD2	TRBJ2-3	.	CASSFSGLADTQYF	TGTGCCAGCAGTTTCTCGGGACTAGCAGATACGCAGTATTTT
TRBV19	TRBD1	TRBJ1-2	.	CASTRTGGSDGYTF	TGTGCCAGTACCAGGACAGGGGGCTCCGATGGCTACACCTTC
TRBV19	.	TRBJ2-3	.	CASSMLRSTDTQYF	TGTGCCAGTAGTATGTTGCGGTCCACAGATACGCAGTATTTT
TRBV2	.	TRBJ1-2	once	CASSERGDGYGYTF	TGTGCCAGCAGTGAACGAGGGGACGGATATGGCTACACCTTC
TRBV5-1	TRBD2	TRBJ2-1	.	CASSFVAGVSSYNEQFF	TGCGCCAGCAGCTTCGTAGCGGGGGTGAGTTCCTACAATGAGCAGTTCTTC
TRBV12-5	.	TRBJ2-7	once	CASYEQYF	TGTGCTAGCTACGAGCAGTACTTC
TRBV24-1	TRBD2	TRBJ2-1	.	CATATSGGTYNEQFF	TGTGCCACCGCCACTAGCGGGGGAACCTACAATGAGCAGTTCTTC
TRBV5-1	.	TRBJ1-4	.	CASSLGTVNEKLFF	TGCGCCAGCAGCTTGGGTACGGTTAATGAAAAACTGTTTTTT
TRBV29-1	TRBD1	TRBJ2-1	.	CSGGQGLQGEQFF	TGCAGCGGGGGACAGGGCCTACAGGGAGAGCAGTTCTTC
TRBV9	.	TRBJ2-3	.	CASSVVSTDTQYF	TGTGCCAGCAGCGTCGTCAGCACAGATACGCAGTATTTT
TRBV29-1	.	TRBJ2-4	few	CSGGTKNIQYF	TGCAGTGGAGGGACCAAAAACATTCAGTACTTC
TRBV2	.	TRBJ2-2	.	CEMAVGNTGELFF	TGTGAAATGGCAGTAGGGAACACCGGGGAGCTGTTTTTT
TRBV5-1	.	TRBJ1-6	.	CASSPGEGSNSPLHF	TGCGCCAGCAGCCCTGGAGAAGGGTCGAATTCACCCCTCCACTTT
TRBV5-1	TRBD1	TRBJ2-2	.	CASSPQGIHTGELFF	TGCGCCAGCAGCCCACAGGGGATCCACACCGGGGAGCTGTTTTTT
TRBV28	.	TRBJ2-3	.	CASGGSTDTQYF	TGTGCCAGCGGGGGTAGCACAGATACGCAGTATTTT
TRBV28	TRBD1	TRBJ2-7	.	CASRTGGDYEQYF	TGTGCCAGCAGAACAGGGGGAGACTACGAGCAGTACTTC